Here is one T cell receptor beta chain with its context. The antigen remains undetermined. The data stem from a study of human T cells and chemical hapten exposure. Study outcomes and limitations: There was no change with DPC sensitization in TCRs above 1 in 1000 frequency.

Time point reported: patch test 1, 2 weeks after DPC sensitization. The treatment: therapeutic diphenylcyclopropenone sensitization with weekly scalp DPC. Samples of blood were obtained prior to the application of each patch test. Unique molecular identifiers were affixed to discrete cDNA molecules within the library. Using its own MiXCR run on the RACE reads, TCRdb lists one record per CDR3 protein. The sample lists approximately 400,000 distinct CDR3 sequences, approximately 5% seen once, with about 2.2% in the top ten. The germline CDR1 and CDR2 sequences are MNHEY and SVGEGT. The CDR3 is made up of 12 amino acids. Unmatched junction bases numbered 4, after V lost 9 bases and J lost 5 bases.

The input for sequencing was whole blood, taken in connection with sensitization to the hapten diphenylcyclopropenone (DPC). The rearrangement joins TRBV6-2 or TRBV6-3 to TRBJ1-5; 7 positions agree with TRBD1. The receptor comes from a woman aged 45-60 years with alopecia areata. Some clones in this sample may be carry-over from other donors' samples. The CDR3 DNA reads TGTGCCAGTCAGGGGGGAGATCAGCCCCAGCATTTT. Translating gives CASQGGDQPQHF.